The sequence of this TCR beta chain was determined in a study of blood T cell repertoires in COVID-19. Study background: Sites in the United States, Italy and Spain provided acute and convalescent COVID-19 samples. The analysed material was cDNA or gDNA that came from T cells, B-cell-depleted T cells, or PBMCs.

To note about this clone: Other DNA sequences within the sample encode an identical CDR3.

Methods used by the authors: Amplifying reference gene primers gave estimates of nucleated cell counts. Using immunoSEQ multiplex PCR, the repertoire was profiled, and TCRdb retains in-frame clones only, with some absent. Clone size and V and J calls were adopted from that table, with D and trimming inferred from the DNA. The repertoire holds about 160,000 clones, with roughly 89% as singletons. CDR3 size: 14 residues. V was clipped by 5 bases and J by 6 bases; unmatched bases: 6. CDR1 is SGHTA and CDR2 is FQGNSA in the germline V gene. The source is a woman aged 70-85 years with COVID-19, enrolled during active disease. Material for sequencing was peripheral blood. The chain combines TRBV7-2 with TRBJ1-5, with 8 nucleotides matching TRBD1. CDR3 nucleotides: TGTGCCAGCAGCCCAGGACAGGGCAGTCAGCCCCAGCATTTT. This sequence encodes CASSPGQGSQPQHF.